Each of the 2 T cell receptor beta chains below was sequenced from the same sample in a study of identical twins listed by TCRdb under 2016. Libraries were made using 5' RACE. Sequencing was performed on an Illumina HiSeq 2000. TCRdb passed the public sequencing reads through fastp at Q25 and MiXCR, retaining productive beta sequences. Entries that share a CDR3 protein sequence are merged under the most common genes and DNA. The sample profile shows about 240,000 distinct CDR3 sequences; more than 9% of them were found once. About 9% of the sample comes from the top ten. Specimen: memory T cells sorted from blood. Read against the paper, the sample's cell subset or site label means: CD45RO+ enriched T cells. Every receptor here comes from a man in his fifties in good health.

This clonotype has a count of ten or more. This sequence joins TRBV5-1 and TRBJ2-3; 7 nucleotides match TRBD2. Unmatched junction bases numbered 6, after V lost 6 bases and J lost 5 bases. CDR3 length equals 13 residues. Germline loops: CDR1 SGHRS, CDR2 YFSETQ. The DNA for the CDR3 is TGCGCCAGCAACTGGGGGGGGGAAGATACGCAGTATTTT. Amino acids: CASNWGGEDTQYF. The variable domain in full, completed from reference TRBV5-1 and TRBJ2-3, reads KAGVTQTPRYLIKTRGQQVTLSCSPISGHRSVSWYQQTPGQGLQFLFEYFSETQRNKGNFPGRFSGRQFSNSRSEMNVSTLELGDSALYLCASNWGGEDTQYFGPGTRLTVL.

This clonotype has more than one count but fewer than ten. The gene calls are TRBV20-1 and TRBJ2-3; D remains ambiguous. The germline V gene encodes CDR1 DFQATT and CDR2 SNEGSKA (reference sequence). The CDR3 contains 14 residues. Deletions cut 5 bases from V and 0 bases from J, with 12 bases between. The CDR3 spells CSASKTSSTDTQYF. DNA of the CDR3: TGCAGTGCTTCAAAAACTTCTAGCACAGATACGCAGTATTTT.